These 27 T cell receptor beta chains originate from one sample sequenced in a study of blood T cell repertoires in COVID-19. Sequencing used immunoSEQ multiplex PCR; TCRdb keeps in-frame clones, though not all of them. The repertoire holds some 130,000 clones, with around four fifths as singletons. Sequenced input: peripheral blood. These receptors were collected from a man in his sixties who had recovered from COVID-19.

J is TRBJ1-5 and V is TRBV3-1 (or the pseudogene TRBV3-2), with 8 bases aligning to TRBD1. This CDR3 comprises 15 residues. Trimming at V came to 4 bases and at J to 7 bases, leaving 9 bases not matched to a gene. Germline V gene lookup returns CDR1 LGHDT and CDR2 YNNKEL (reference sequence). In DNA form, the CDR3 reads TGTGCCAGCAGCCCGGGACAGGCCACGGGACAGCCCCAGCATTTT. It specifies CASSPGQATGQPQHF.

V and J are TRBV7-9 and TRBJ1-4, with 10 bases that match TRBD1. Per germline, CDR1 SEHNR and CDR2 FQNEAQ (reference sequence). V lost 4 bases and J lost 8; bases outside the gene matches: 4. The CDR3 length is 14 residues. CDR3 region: CASSWGQGREKLFF. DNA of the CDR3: TGTGCCAGCAGCTGGGGACAGGGGAGAGAAAAACTGTTTTTT.

The CDR3 region is CASSLVRLAGGSYNEQFF. The CDR3 DNA follows: TGTGCCAGCAGCTTAGTAAGGCTAGCGGGGGGCTCCTACAATGAGCAGTTCTTC. J is TRBJ2-1 and V is TRBV7-9; 11 bases are shared with TRBD2. J gave up 0 bases and V 1 base, and 5 bases lay outside the gene matches. This CDR3 has 18 amino acids. Germline V gene data show CDR1 as SEHNR and CDR2 as FQNEAQ (reference sequence).

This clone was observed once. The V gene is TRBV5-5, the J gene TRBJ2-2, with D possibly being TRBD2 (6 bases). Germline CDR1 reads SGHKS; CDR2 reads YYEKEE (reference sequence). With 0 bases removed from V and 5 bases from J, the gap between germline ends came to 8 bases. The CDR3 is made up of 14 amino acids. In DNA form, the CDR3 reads TGTGCCAGCAGCTTGGGGACTACGACCGGGGAGCTGTTTTTT. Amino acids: CASSLGTTTGELFF.

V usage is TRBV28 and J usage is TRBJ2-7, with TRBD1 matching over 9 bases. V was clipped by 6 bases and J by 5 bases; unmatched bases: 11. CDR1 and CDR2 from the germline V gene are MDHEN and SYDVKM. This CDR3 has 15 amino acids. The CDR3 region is CASSRSGTGNDEQYF. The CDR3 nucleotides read TGTGCCAGCAGCCGTTCCGGGACAGGGAACGACGAGCAGTACTTC.

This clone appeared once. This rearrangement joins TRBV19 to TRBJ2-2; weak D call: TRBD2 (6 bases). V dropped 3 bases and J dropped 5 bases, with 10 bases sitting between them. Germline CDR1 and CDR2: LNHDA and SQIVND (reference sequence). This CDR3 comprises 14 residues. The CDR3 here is CASSILAETGELFF. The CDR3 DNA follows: TGTGCCAGTAGTATTTTAGCGGAGACCGGGGAGCTGTTTTTT.

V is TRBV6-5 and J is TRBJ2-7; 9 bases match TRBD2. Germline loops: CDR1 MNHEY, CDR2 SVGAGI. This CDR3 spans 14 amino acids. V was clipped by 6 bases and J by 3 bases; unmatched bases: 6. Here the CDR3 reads CASSPTSGLYEQYF. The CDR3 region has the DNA TGTGCCAGCAGCCCCACTAGCGGGCTCTACGAGCAGTACTTC.

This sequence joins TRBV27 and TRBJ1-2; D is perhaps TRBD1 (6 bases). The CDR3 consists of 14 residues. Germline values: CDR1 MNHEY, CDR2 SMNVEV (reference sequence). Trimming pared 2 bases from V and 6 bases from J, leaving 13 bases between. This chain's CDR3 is CASSLGQPSDGYTF. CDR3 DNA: TGTGCCAGCAGTTTAGGACAGCCGAGTGATGGCTACACCTTC.

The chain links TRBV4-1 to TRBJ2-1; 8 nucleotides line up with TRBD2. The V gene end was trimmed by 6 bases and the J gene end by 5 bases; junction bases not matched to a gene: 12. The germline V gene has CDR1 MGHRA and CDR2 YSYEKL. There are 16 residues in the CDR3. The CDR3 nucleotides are TGCGCCAGCAGTAGGGCGAGCGGGAGAACGAACAATGAGCAGTTCTTC. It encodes CASSRASGRTNNEQFF.

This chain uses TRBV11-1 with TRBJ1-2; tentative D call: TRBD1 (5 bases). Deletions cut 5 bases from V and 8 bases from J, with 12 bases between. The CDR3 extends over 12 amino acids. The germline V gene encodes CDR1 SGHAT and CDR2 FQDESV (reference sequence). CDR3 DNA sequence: TGTGCCAGCAGCGCGACAGTTGGCGGCTACACCTTC. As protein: CASSATVGGYTF. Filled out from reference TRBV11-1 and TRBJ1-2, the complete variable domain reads EAEVAQSPRYKITEKSQAVAFWCDPISGHATLYWYRQILGQGPELLVQFQDESVVDDSQLPKDRFSAERLKGVDSTLKIQPAELGDSAMYLCASSATVGGYTFGSGTRLTVV.

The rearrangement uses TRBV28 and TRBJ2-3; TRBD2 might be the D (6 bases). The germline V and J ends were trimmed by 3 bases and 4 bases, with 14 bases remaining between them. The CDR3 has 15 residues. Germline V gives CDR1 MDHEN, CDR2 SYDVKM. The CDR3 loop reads CASSLVGLMADTQYF. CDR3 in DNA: TGTGCCAGCAGTTTGGTGGGACTCATGGCAGATACGCAGTATTTT.

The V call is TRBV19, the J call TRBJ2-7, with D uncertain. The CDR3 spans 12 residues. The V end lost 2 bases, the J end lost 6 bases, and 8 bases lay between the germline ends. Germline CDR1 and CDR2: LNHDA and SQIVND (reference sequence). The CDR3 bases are TGTGCCAGTAGTATACTGCTAGGCGAGCAGTACTTC. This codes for CASSILLGEQYF.

DNA for the CDR3: TGTGCCAGCAGACTAGCGGGGGGCACAGATACGCAGTATTTT. Translation: CASRLAGGTDTQYF. This rearrangement joins TRBV28 to TRBJ2-3, with TRBD2 matching over 11 bases. Germline trimming cut 6 bases from V and 1 base from J; bases unmatched to any gene: 0. The CDR3 contains 14 residues. Germline V CDR1 and CDR2: MDHEN, SYDVKM.

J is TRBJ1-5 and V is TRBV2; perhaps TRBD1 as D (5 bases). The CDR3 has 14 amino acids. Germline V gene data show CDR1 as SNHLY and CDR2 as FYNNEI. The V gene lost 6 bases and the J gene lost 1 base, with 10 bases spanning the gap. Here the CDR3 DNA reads TGTGCCAGCAGGGGCGGGACGAGCAATCAGCCCCAGCATTTT. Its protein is CASRGGTSNQPQHF. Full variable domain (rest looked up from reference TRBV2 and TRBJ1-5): EPEVTQTPSHQVTQMGQEVILRCVPISNHLYFYWYRQILGQKVEFLVSFYNNEISEKSEIFDDQFSVERPDGSNFTLKIRSTKLEDSAMYFCASRGGTSNQPQHFGDGTRLSIL.

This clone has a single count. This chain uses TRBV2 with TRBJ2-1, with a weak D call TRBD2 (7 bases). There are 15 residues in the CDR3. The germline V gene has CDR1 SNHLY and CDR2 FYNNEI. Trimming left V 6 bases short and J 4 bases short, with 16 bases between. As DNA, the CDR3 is TGTGCCAGCAGCTGGGGGGGCCCAGCTTACAATGAGCAGTTCTTC. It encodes CASSWGGPAYNEQFF.

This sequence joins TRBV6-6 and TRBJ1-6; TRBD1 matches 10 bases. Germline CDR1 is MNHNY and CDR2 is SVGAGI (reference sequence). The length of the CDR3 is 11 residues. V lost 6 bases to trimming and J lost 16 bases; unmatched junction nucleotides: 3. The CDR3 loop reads CASSGDRGLHF. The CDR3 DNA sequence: TGTGCCAGCAGCGGGGACAGGGGACTCCACTTT.

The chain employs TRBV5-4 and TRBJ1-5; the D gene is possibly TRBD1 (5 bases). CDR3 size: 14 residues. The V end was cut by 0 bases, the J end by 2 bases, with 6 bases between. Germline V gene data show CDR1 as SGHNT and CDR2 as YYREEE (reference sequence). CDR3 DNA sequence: TGTGCCAGCAGCTTGGCGGGGGGCAATCAGCCCCAGCATTTT. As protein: CASSLAGGNQPQHF.

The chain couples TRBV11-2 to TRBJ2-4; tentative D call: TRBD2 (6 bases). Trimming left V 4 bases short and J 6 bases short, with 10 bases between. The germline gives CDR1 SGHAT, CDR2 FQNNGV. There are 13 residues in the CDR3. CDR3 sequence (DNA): TGTGCCAGCAGCTCCGGAGGGGTAAACATTCAGTACTTC. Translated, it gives CASSSGGVNIQYF.

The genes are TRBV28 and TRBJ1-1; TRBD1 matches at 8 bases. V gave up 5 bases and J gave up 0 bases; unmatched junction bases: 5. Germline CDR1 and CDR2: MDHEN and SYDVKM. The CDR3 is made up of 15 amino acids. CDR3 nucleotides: TGTGCCAGCAGTCCAGGACAGGGATTGAACACTGAAGCTTTCTTT. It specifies CASSPGQGLNTEAFF.

CDR3 in DNA: TGTGCCAGCAGGCCGGGGTATTCCGGGGAGCTGTTTTTT. As protein: CASRPGYSGELFF. V gene TRBV4-2 combines with J gene TRBJ2-2; D is possibly TRBD2 (5 bases). With 6 bases removed from V and 6 bases from J, the gap between germline ends came to 11 bases. CDR1 is LGHNA, CDR2 YNFKEQ, per germline. This CDR3 has 13 residues.

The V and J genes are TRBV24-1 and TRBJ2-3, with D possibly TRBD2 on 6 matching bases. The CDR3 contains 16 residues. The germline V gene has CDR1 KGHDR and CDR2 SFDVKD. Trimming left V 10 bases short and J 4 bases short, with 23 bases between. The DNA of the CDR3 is TGTGCCACGACCCCCCTGGAGGGTGAAGGCCCAGATACGCAGTATTTT. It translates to CATTPLEGEGPDTQYF.

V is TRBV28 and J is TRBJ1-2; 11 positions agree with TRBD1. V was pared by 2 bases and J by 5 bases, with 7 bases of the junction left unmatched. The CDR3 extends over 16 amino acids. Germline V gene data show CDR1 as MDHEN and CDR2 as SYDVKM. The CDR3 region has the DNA TGTGCCAGCAGTTTAACCAGGGGACAGGGGGGGTATGGCTACACCTTC. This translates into CASSLTRGQGGYGYTF.

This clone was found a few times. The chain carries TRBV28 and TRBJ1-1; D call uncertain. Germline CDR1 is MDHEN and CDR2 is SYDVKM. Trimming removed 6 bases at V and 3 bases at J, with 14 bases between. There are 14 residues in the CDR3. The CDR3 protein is CASSWALSDTEAFF. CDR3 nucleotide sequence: TGTGCCAGCAGCTGGGCCCTCTCCGACACTGAAGCTTTCTTT.

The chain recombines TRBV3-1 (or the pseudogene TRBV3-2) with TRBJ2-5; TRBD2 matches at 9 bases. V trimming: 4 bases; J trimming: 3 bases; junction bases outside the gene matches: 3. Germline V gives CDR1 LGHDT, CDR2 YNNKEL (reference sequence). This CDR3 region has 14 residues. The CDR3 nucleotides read TGTGCCAGCAGCCTTAGCGGGAGAAAAGAGACCCAGTACTTC. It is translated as CASSLSGRKETQYF.

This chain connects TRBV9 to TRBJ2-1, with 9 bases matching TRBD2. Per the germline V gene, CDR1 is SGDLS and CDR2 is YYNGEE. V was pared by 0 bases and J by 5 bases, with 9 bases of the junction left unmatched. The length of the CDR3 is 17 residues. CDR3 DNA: TGTGCCAGCAGCGTAGGTGCGGCGGGAGGGCCCCACAATGAGCAGTTCTTC. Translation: CASSVGAAGGPHNEQFF.

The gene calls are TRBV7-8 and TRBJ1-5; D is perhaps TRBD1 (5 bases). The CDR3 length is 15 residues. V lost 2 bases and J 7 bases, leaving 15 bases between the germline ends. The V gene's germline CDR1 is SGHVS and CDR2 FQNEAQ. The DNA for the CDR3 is TGTGCCAGCAGCTTATCTCTCCAGGGAGGCCAGCCCCAGCATTTT. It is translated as CASSLSLQGGQPQHF.

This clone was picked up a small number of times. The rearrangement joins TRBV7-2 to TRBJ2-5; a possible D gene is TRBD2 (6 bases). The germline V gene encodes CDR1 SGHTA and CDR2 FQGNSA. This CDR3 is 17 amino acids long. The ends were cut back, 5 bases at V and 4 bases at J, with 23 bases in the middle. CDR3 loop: CASSTTRAGSEGETQYF. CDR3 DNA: TGTGCCAGCAGCACGACCCGGGCCGGGAGCGAAGGAGAGACCCAGTACTTC.